Following are 27 T cell receptor beta chains from one sample sequenced in a study of molecular identifiers for immune sequencing clone quantification. MiXCR was run by TCRdb on the PCR reads, yielding one entry per CDR3 protein. The table includes under 65,000 distinct CDR3 sequences, less than 25% detected once. Sequencing was carried out using naive CD8+ T cells from blood, with Jurkat cell RNA spiked in. The subset: FACS-sorted CD8+CD4-CCR7+CD45RA+ naive T cells. Every receptor here comes from a human donor in good health. Some libraries in this study had Jurkat cell RNA spiked in.

Remarks on this clonotype: A read error may explain this, as a much larger clone is one base away. The chain employs TRBV29-1 and TRBJ1-1, with D possibly being TRBD1 (6 bases). The V end was cut by 1 base, the J end by 9 bases, with 12 bases between. This CDR3 is built from 12 residues. Germline CDR1 is SQVTM and CDR2 is ANQGSEA. CDR3 residues: CSVEAEGVKAFF. The CDR3 nucleotides are TGCAGCGTTGAAGCCGAGGGGGTGAAAGCTTTCTTT. Variable domain in full (rest from reference TRBV29-1 and TRBJ1-1): SAVISQKPSRDICQRGTSLTIQCQVDSQVTMMFWYRQQPGQSLTLIATANQGSEATYESGFVIDKFPISRPNLTFSTLTVSNMSPEDSSIYLCSVEAEGVKAFFGQGTRLTVV.

This clonotype came up many times. The chain employs TRBV5-3 and TRBJ2-5; 9 bases are shared with TRBD1. TRBV5-3 is filed as an ORF, its function uncertain. The CDR3 runs 11 residues. V gave up 9 bases and J gave up 8 bases; unmatched junction bases: 5. CDR3 residues: CAMGQGHTQYF. The CDR3 DNA sequence: TGTGCCATGGGACAGGGACATACCCAGTACTTC.

Worth noting for this clonotype: This may come from a read error, since a much larger clone is one base off. The chain couples TRBV6-2 or TRBV6-3 to TRBJ2-7; 8 positions agree with TRBD1. The J segment lost 4 bases and the V segment lost 4 bases, leaving 3 bases of the junction unmatched. The CDR3 covers 13 residues. Germline loops: CDR1 MNHEY, CDR2 SVGEGT. The CDR3 loop reads CASSWDRRYEQYF. In DNA, the CDR3 is TGTGCCAGCAGTTGGGACAGGAGATACGAGCAGTACTTC.

At least ten counts were recorded for this clonotype. The J gene is TRBJ1-5, the V gene TRBV7-9, with TRBD1 as a possible D gene (6 bases). The germline gives CDR1 SEHNR, CDR2 FQNEAQ (reference sequence). This CDR3 contains 16 residues. Trimming removed 5 bases from V and 2 bases from J, with 16 bases in between. The CDR3: CASSPTTHRGNQPQHF. The DNA for the CDR3 is TGTGCCAGCAGCCCAACGACGCACAGGGGCAATCAGCCCCAGCATTTT. The full variable domain, its missing parts supplied by reference TRBV7-9 and TRBJ1-5, is DTGVSQNPRHKITKRGQNVTFRCDPISEHNRLYWYRQTLGQGPEFLTYFQNEAQLEKSRLLSDRFSAERPKGSFSTLEIQRTEQGDSAMYLCASSPTTHRGNQPQHFGDGTRLSIL.

In its sample, this clonotype was seen many times. This chain joins TRBV28 and TRBJ2-7; 7 bases agree with TRBD2. Germline CDR1 and CDR2: MDHEN and SYDVKM. This CDR3 comprises 15 residues. The V gene end was trimmed by 7 bases and the J gene end by 0 bases; junction bases not matched to a gene: 9. This chain's CDR3 is CASTMGEGLSYEQYF. The CDR3 nucleotides read TGTGCCAGCACCATGGGGGAGGGGCTCTCCTACGAGCAGTACTTC.

Worth noting for this clonotype: This may arise from a read error, as a much more abundant clone is one base away. The J gene is TRBJ2-1, the V gene TRBV7-3, with 7 bases that match TRBD1. The CDR3 extends over 13 amino acids. Germline V gene sequence: CDR1 SGHTA, CDR2 FQGTGA. DNA for the CDR3: TGTGCCGGCAGCTCTGGGACAGTCAATGAGCAGTTCTTC. Translating gives CAGSSGTVNEQFF.

This clonotype came up many times. This rearrangement joins TRBV11-2 to TRBJ2-1; D ambiguous. Trimming shortened V by 1 base and J by 7 bases, and 14 bases separated the two germline ends. The CDR3 has 15 amino acids. Germline CDR1 reads SGHAT; CDR2 reads FQNNGV. The CDR3 spells CASSLAEKRANEQFF. The CDR3, as DNA: TGTGCCAGCAGCTTAGCGGAAAAACGGGCAAATGAGCAGTTCTTC.

This clonotype was seen only a few times. The V gene is TRBV9, the J gene TRBJ1-1; 9 bases fit TRBD1. V gave up 3 bases and J gave up 6 bases; unmatched junction bases: 12. CDR3 size: 16 residues. Germline lookup yields CDR1 SGDLS and CDR2 YYNGEE. The CDR3 sequence is CASSAGQGFSIAEAFF. CDR3 DNA: TGTGCCAGCAGCGCGGGACAGGGTTTTTCTATCGCTGAAGCTTTCTTT.

There are many counts of this clonotype. The V and J genes are TRBV12-3 or TRBV12-4 and TRBJ2-5; a weak D match, TRBD1 (6 bases). Deletions cut 7 bases from V and 3 bases from J, with 21 bases between. This CDR3 comprises 16 residues. The CDR3: CASTMGSGEGEETQYF. CDR3 nucleotide sequence: TGTGCCAGCACCATGGGGTCAGGGGAAGGAGAAGAGACCCAGTACTTC.

For this clonotype: This sequence may be a read error, since a much larger clone differs from it by one base. This sequence joins TRBV9 and TRBJ2-2, with a tentative D call TRBD2 (6 bases). CDR3 length equals 17 residues. Germline V lookup: CDR1 SGDLS, CDR2 YYNGEE. CDR3 protein: CASSEAPGEVWTGELVF. In nucleotides, the CDR3 is TGTGCCAGCAGCGAGGCCCCGGGGGAAGTATGGACCGGGGAGCTGGTTTTT.

Only a few counts were recorded for this clonotype. The rearrangement joins TRBV2 to TRBJ2-2; perhaps TRBD2 as D (6 bases). The CDR3 is made up of 17 amino acids. V was clipped by 6 bases and J by 3 bases, with 20 bases between them. Germline V gene data show CDR1 as SNHLY and CDR2 as FYNNEI. The CDR3 DNA reads as TGTGCCAGCAGCTGTGGTAGCGGTATTGGGGACACCGGGGAGCTGTTTTTT. Translating it yields CASSCGSGIGDTGELFF.

This clonotype appeared many times. V gene TRBV5-6 combines with J gene TRBJ2-3, with unresolved D. V lost 0 bases to trimming and J lost 4 bases, with 9 bases between them. Germline loops: CDR1 SGHDT, CDR2 YYEEEE. There are 14 residues in the CDR3. The DNA of the CDR3 is TGTGCCAGCAGCTTGGCCGCAGGCCCAGATACGCAGTATTTT. Encoded protein: CASSLAAGPDTQYF.

This clonotype was detected many times. The J gene is TRBJ2-3, the V gene TRBV12-3 or TRBV12-4, with TRBD1 matching over 9 bases. With 7 bases clipped from V and 3 bases from J, the junction kept 8 bases outside the gene matches. This CDR3 comprises 15 residues. The CDR3 DNA sequence: TGTGCCAGCACCGAAGGACAGGGGACTACAGATACGCAGTATTTT. It yields the protein CASTEGQGTTDTQYF.

This clonotype was detected many times. The CDR3 is CASSTPAGEQAFF. CDR3 coding DNA: TGTGCCAGCAGCACCCCGGCCGGGGAACAAGCTTTCTTT. The chain combines TRBV11-2 with TRBJ1-1; no definite D call. The CDR3 covers 13 residues. Trimming shortened V by 5 bases and J by 9 bases, and 16 bases separated the two germline ends. Germline loops: CDR1 SGHAT, CDR2 FQNNGV.

This clonotype was detected a few times. The chain links TRBV4-3 to TRBJ1-1; no firm D call. The CDR3 is 15 amino acids. The V and J ends lost 3 bases and 5 bases respectively, with 16 bases between them. From germline, CDR1 is LGHNA and CDR2 YSLEER. The chain's CDR3 is CASSHGPIPRTEAFF. The DNA for the CDR3 is TGCGCCAGCAGCCACGGACCGATCCCGAGGACTGAAGCTTTCTTT.

The table lists this clonotype with many counts. The V gene is TRBV27, the J gene TRBJ1-4, with D hard to call. V was shortened by 3 bases and J by 0 bases, with 5 bases between the two germline ends. Germline V gives CDR1 MNHEY, CDR2 SMNVEV (reference sequence). This CDR3 comprises 14 residues. The CDR3 here is CASSFLTTNEKLFF. CDR3 nucleotide sequence: TGTGCCAGCAGTTTTTTGACAACTAATGAAAAACTGTTTTTT.

This clonotype was seen a single time. The CDR3 protein is CATAGGKLFF. The CDR3 coding sequence is TGTGCCACCGCGGGGGGAAAACTGTTTTTT. The chain joins TRBV7-9 to TRBJ1-4; tentative D call: TRBD1 (5 bases). Germline V gene sequence: CDR1 SEHNR, CDR2 FQNEAQ (reference sequence). This CDR3 region has 10 residues. V gave up 10 bases and J gave up 10 bases, with 10 bases separating them.

In the case of this clonotype: This may stem from a read error, because a much larger clone lies one nucleotide away. The chain is built from TRBV15 and TRBJ2-5, with D perhaps TRBD1 (7 bases). CDR3 size: 16 residues. CDR1 is LNHNV and CDR2 is YYDKDF in the germline V gene (reference sequence). The CDR3 reads CATSRDPQGGQVTQYF. The CDR3 nucleotides are TGTGCCACCAGCAGAGATCCTCAGGGGGGTCAAGTGACCCAGTACTTC.

This clonotype showed up many times. The genes are TRBV5-4 and TRBJ2-2, with D possibly matching TRBD1 (6 bases). This CDR3 is built from 13 residues. V lost 4 bases and J lost 6, with 10 bases in between. CDR1 SGHNT and CDR2 YYREEE come from the germline V gene (reference sequence). The CDR3 sequence: CASSATGSGELFF. The CDR3 region has the DNA TGTGCCAGCAGCGCAACAGGGTCCGGGGAGCTGTTTTTT.

The chain couples TRBV2 to TRBJ2-1; 10 bases agree with TRBD2. Germline trimming cut 1 base from V and 7 bases from J; bases unmatched to any gene: 4. The CDR3 runs 15 residues. Germline V gene sequence: CDR1 SNHLY, CDR2 FYNNEI. The DNA for the CDR3 is TGTGCCAGCAGTGAAGATAGCGGGGGGATTAATGAGCAGTTCTTC. Residues: CASSEDSGGINEQFF.

This clonotype was picked up many times. J is TRBJ2-1 and V is TRBV27, with TRBD2 identical over 7 bases. CDR1 and CDR2 (germline): MNHEY, SMNVEV (reference sequence). With V trimmed by 2 bases and J by 6 bases, 10 bases remained unmatched. This CDR3 is built from 16 residues. The CDR3 sequence is CASSLIGGFGSNEQFF. CDR3 DNA sequence: TGTGCCAGCAGTTTAATCGGGGGGTTTGGCAGCAATGAGCAGTTCTTC.

This clonotype was seen ten or more times. The chain joins TRBV6-1 to TRBJ2-7; a weak D match, TRBD1 (5 bases). Per germline, CDR1 MNHNS and CDR2 SASEGT. CDR3 size: 13 residues. Trimming took 8 bases from V and 3 from J, leaving 14 bases between them. DNA for the CDR3: TGTGCCAGCGGAAGGGGTCAGAACTACGAGCAGTACTTC. It specifies CASGRGQNYEQYF.

This clonotype was counted many times. The genes are TRBV19 and TRBJ1-5; D may be TRBD1 (5 bases). This CDR3 contains 12 residues. In germline, CDR1 is LNHDA, CDR2 SQIVND (reference sequence). V was clipped by 10 bases and J by 6 bases, with 13 bases between them. CDR3 in amino acids: CATTEGLQPQHF. Written as DNA, the CDR3 is TGTGCCACTACCGAGGGGCTTCAGCCCCAGCATTTT.

Many counts were recorded for this clonotype. The rearrangement joins TRBV29-1 to TRBJ2-1; 8 bases match TRBD1. Germline trimming cut 7 bases from V and 6 bases from J; bases unmatched to any gene: 8. The CDR3 length is 13 residues. Per the germline V gene, CDR1 is SQVTM and CDR2 is ANQGSEA. The CDR3 spells CSALGQGGNEQFF. CDR3 bases: TGCAGCGCCCTAGGACAGGGCGGCAATGAGCAGTTCTTC.

The table lists this clonotype with a count of one. A much larger clone lies one base from this, so it may be a read error. The chain joins TRBV9 to TRBJ2-1; TRBD2 matches 8 bases. The CDR3 has 14 amino acids. Germline-derived CDR1 and CDR2 are SGDLS and YYNGEE. This CDR3 reads CARSVVGRAVEQFF. The CDR3 bases are TGTGCCAGAAGCGTAGTCGGGAGGGCGGTTGAGCAGTTCTTC.

This clonotype was recorded at least ten times. The gene calls are TRBV4-1 and TRBJ2-5; possibly TRBD1 for D (5 bases). The CDR3 has 15 amino acids. Per the germline V gene, CDR1 is MGHRA and CDR2 is YSYEKL. Trimming removed 1 base at V and 2 bases at J, with 11 bases between. CDR3 protein: CASSQGQRFQETQYF. The DNA for the CDR3 is TGCGCCAGCAGCCAAGGACAGCGTTTTCAAGAGACCCAGTACTTC.

This clonotype was found many times. The chain has TRBV19 and TRBJ2-2; D is unclear. Germline V gene sequence: CDR1 LNHDA, CDR2 SQIVND (reference sequence). The V end was cut by 9 bases, the J end by 10 bases, with 15 bases between. The CDR3 spans 12 residues. The DNA of the CDR3 is TGTGCCAGCAATAAAGTCGTGGAGGAGCTGTTTTTT. Residues: CASNKVVEELFF.